The 29 T cell receptor beta chains listed next were all sequenced from one sample in a study of T-cell memory formation after mild COVID-19. Each CDR3 protein gets one entry after TCRdb re-called the 5' RACE reads with MiXCR. The sample has some 250,000 distinct CDR3 sequences; 8% to 10% are singletons. Sequenced material: PBMCs or a T cell subset sorted from them (not recorded which). The receptors shown here come from a man in his late teens or twenties who had mild COVID-19 (a few samples of this study predate the infection). Cell type and time point are not known.

This clonotype came up a few times. The chain has TRBV28 and TRBJ2-7; 7 bases line up with TRBD1. V gave up 2 bases and J gave up 0 bases; unmatched junction bases: 4. Germline CDR1 MDHEN, CDR2 SYDVKM. This CDR3 has 15 amino acids. CDR3 residues: CASSLGTASSYEQYV. The CDR3 coding sequence is TGTGCCAGCAGTTTAGGGACAGCGAGCTCCTACGAGCAGTACGTC.

This sequence joins TRBV20-1 and TRBJ2-5; 7 bases map to TRBD2. Trimming removed 3 bases from V and 3 bases from J; junction bases left unmatched: 4. CDR3 length: 13 amino acids. The germline V gene encodes CDR1 DFQATT and CDR2 SNEGSKA (reference sequence). CDR3 nucleotide sequence: TGCAGTGCTAGGCCGGGGAGGGAAGAGACCCAGTACTTC. It translates to CSARPGREETQYF.

V is TRBV20-1 and J is TRBJ2-1, with a weak D call TRBD1 (6 bases). The CDR3 is 19 amino acids. V gave up 0 bases and J gave up 0 bases, with 21 bases separating them. The germline V gene encodes CDR1 DFQATT and CDR2 SNEGSKA (reference sequence). DNA for the CDR3: TGCAGTGCTAGAGATTTAGGCAGGGGAGTCCTAGGCTCCTACAATGAGCAGTTCTTC. Translating gives CSARDLGRGVLGSYNEQFF.

V is TRBV3-1 and J is TRBJ2-1; TRBD2 matches 12 bases. V lost 4 bases, J lost 9 bases, and 7 bases stayed unmatched. There are 15 residues in the CDR3. Germline loops: CDR1 LGHDT, CDR2 YNNKEL (reference sequence). CDR3 coding DNA: TGTGCCAGCAGCCCTCGGGCTAGCGGGGGGGCTGAGCAGTTCTTC. Amino acids: CASSPRASGGAEQFF.

The V and J genes are TRBV20-1 and TRBJ1-5; 8 nucleotides line up with TRBD1. The junction had 11 bases not matched to a gene; V was cut back by 0 bases and J by 7 bases. The germline gives CDR1 DFQATT, CDR2 SNEGSKA (reference sequence). CDR3 length: 16 amino acids. The CDR3 DNA is TGCAGTGCTAGAGATTCCAGGCAGGGGGCAGACCAGCCCCAGCATTTT. As protein: CSARDSRQGADQPQHF.

There are a few counts of this clonotype. The chain carries TRBV2 and TRBJ1-1; D perhaps matches TRBD1 (5 bases). The CDR3 is 11 residues long. The germline V gene has CDR1 SNHLY and CDR2 FYNNEI. Trimming pared 11 bases from V and 2 bases from J, leaving 9 bases between. CDR3 region: CAVRGNTEAFF. CDR3 in DNA: TGTGCCGTTAGGGGTAACACTGAAGCTTTCTTT.

This clonotype was seen many times. This chain connects TRBV5-1 to TRBJ2-7; 7 bases map to TRBD1. V lost 0 bases to trimming and J lost 5 bases; unmatched junction nucleotides: 5. The CDR3 is 14 residues long. In germline, CDR1 is SGHRS, CDR2 YFSETQ. CDR3 region: CASSLGDRVHEQYV. The CDR3 coding sequence is TGCGCCAGCAGCTTGGGGGACAGAGTCCACGAGCAGTACGTC.

The chain is built from TRBV18 and TRBJ2-5; the D gene could be TRBD1 or TRBD2 (5 bases each). The V end was cut by 2 bases, the J end by 1 base, with 14 bases between. Per the germline V gene, CDR1 is KGHSH and CDR2 is LQKENI. The CDR3 has 16 residues. CDR3 protein: CASSPTPGTGQETQYF. The CDR3 DNA sequence: TGTGCCAGCTCACCAACACCTGGGACGGGCCAAGAGACCCAGTACTTC.

This clonotype was seen repeatedly, ten times or more. This chain links TRBV4-1 with TRBJ2-5, with D unresolved. V was clipped by 4 bases and J by 1 base, with 10 bases between them. Germline V CDR1 and CDR2: MGHRA, YSYEKL. The CDR3 totals 14 residues. The CDR3 nucleotides read TGCGCCAGCAGCCTAACTGGTCTCCAAGAGACCCAGTACTTC. Its protein product is CASSLTGLQETQYF.

This clonotype has only a few counts. V and J are TRBV20-1 and TRBJ1-4, with a weak D call TRBD1 (6 bases). With 5 bases removed from V and 5 bases from J, the gap between germline ends came to 12 bases. This CDR3 comprises 13 residues. Germline V gene sequence: CDR1 DFQATT, CDR2 SNEGSKA (reference sequence). The CDR3 DNA is TGCAGTGCTGGGGACAAATGGAATGAAAAACTGTTTTTT. Encoded protein: CSAGDKWNEKLFF.

This clonotype was detected only a few times. V usage is TRBV9 and J usage is TRBJ1-5; D not certain. CDR1 is SGDLS and CDR2 is YYNGEE in the germline V gene. The CDR3 consists of 14 residues. The V end lost 2 bases, the J end lost 2 bases, and 8 bases lay between the germline ends. The CDR3 reads CASSVVGGNQPQHF. The DNA for the CDR3 is TGTGCCAGCAGCGTGGTGGGAGGCAATCAGCCCCAGCATTTT.

This chain links TRBV10-2 with TRBJ2-1; D gene unclear. The CDR3 extends over 12 amino acids. Trimming pared 3 bases from V and 4 bases from J, leaving 4 bases between. Germline-derived CDR1 and CDR2 are WSHSY and SAAADI. The CDR3 bases are TGCGCCAGCAGTGAAGGGTACAATGAGCAGTTCTTC. It is translated as CASSEGYNEQFF.

The V gene is TRBV6-5, the J gene TRBJ1-2; 11 bases line up with TRBD1. This CDR3 region has 16 residues. The junction had 10 bases not matched to a gene; V was cut back by 6 bases and J by 4 bases. Germline CDR1 and CDR2: MNHEY and SVGAGI. This CDR3 reads CASSRHRTGGPYGYTF. The CDR3, as DNA: TGTGCCAGCAGCCGCCATCGGACAGGGGGCCCCTATGGCTACACCTTC.

The V gene is TRBV24-1, the J gene TRBJ2-1; no clear D gene. V gave up 10 bases and J gave up 8 bases, with 14 bases separating them. This CDR3 comprises 12 residues. From germline, CDR1 is KGHDR and CDR2 SFDVKD. The CDR3 coding sequence is TGTGCCACTTCCCCCCGCGGAGATGAGCAGTTCTTC. Encoded protein: CATSPRGDEQFF.

This clonotype was seen ten or more times. CDR3 loop: CASSFPGTPEAFF. CDR3 in DNA: TGTGCCAGCAGCTTCCCCGGCACCCCTGAAGCTTTCTTT. The chain recombines TRBV7-9 with TRBJ1-1; D ambiguous. V was pared by 3 bases and J by 6 bases, with 11 bases between. The CDR3 sequence is 13 residues long. Germline CDR1 and CDR2: SEHNR and FQNEAQ (reference sequence). The full variable domain, in which reference TRBV7-9 and TRBJ1-1 provide the parts outside the CDR3, is DTGVSQNPRHKITKRGQNVTFRCDPISEHNRLYWYRQTLGQGPEFLTYFQNEAQLEKSRLLSDRFSAERPKGSFSTLEIQRTEQGDSAMYLCASSFPGTPEAFFGQGTRLTVV.

The chain combines TRBV5-1 with TRBJ2-5, with D perhaps TRBD1 (6 bases). Per the germline V gene, CDR1 is SGHRS and CDR2 is YFSETQ. The V and J ends lost 5 bases and 5 bases respectively, with 13 bases between them. The CDR3 extends over 13 amino acids. CDR3 DNA: TGCGCCAGCAGGCAGGGGTTTCAGGAGACCCAGTACTTC. This sequence encodes CASRQGFQETQYF.

The V gene is TRBV4-2, the J gene TRBJ1-2; D is perhaps TRBD1 (5 bases). Trimming took 0 bases from V and 0 from J, leaving 14 bases between them. The germline V gene encodes CDR1 LGHNA and CDR2 YNFKEQ. This CDR3 is built from 17 residues. Here the CDR3 DNA reads TGTGCCAGCAGCCAAGATAGGAGGGGACCAGCTAACTATGGCTACACCTTC. Translated, it gives CASSQDRRGPANYGYTF.

The chain recombines TRBV20-1 with TRBJ2-5, with 8 bases that match TRBD2. The CDR3 covers 14 residues. Trimming cost V 1 base and J 4 bases; bases outside gene matches: 5. Germline CDR1 and CDR2: DFQATT and SNEGSKA (reference sequence). DNA of the CDR3: TGCAGTGCTAGAGTTGGGACTAGTTTAGAGACCCAGTACTTC. This codes for CSARVGTSLETQYF.

This clonotype appeared many times. The chain couples TRBV7-9 to TRBJ1-1; D is undetermined. The CDR3 runs 11 residues. The V end was cut by 1 base, the J end by 7 bases, with 4 bases between. CDR1 is SEHNR, CDR2 FQNEAQ, per germline (reference sequence). The DNA of the CDR3 is TGTGCCAGCAGCTTAGATGTTGAAGCTTTCTTT. Its translation is CASSLDVEAFF.

The chain combines TRBV7-6 with TRBJ1-1; 8 bases agree with TRBD1. Germline CDR1 and CDR2: SGHVS and FNYEAQ. J was trimmed by 1 base and V by 4 bases; bases with no gene match: 8. This CDR3 spans 16 amino acids. The CDR3: CASSSGQGSPNTEAFF. The CDR3 region has the DNA TGTGCCAGCAGCTCCGGACAGGGCTCTCCGAACACTGAAGCTTTCTTT.

V usage is TRBV7-2 and J usage is TRBJ2-5; D perhaps matches TRBD1 (5 bases). CDR3 size: 15 residues. Germline CDR1 reads SGHTA; CDR2 reads FQGNSA. Trimming took off 5 bases at V and 5 bases at J, with 18 bases between the two ends. The CDR3 loop reads CASSIPAGWTETQYF. As DNA, the CDR3 is TGTGCCAGCAGCATCCCCGCAGGGTGGACGGAGACCCAGTACTTC.

V is TRBV7-2 and J is TRBJ2-7; 10 bases line up with TRBD1. The CDR3 has 14 residues. Germline CDR1 is SGHTA and CDR2 is FQGNSA. The V and J ends lost 5 bases and 4 bases, in that order; junction bases with no gene match: 5. CDR3 DNA sequence: TGTGCCAGCAGCCCGACAGGGGGCGGTTACGAGCAGTACTTC. The encoded protein is CASSPTGGGYEQYF.

This clonotype has just a few counts. The gene calls are TRBV29-1 and TRBJ2-7, with D uncertain. Germline CDR1 reads SQVTM; CDR2 reads ANQGSEA. V was cut by 7 bases and J by 0 bases, with 10 bases left in between. This CDR3 has 12 residues. CDR3: CSGRTGSYEQYF. CDR3 DNA: TGCAGCGGCCGGACGGGCTCCTACGAGCAGTACTTC.

This clonotype was detected only a few times. This chain uses TRBV12-3 or TRBV12-4 with TRBJ2-2, with D possibly being TRBD2 (5 bases). CDR3 length equals 14 residues. V shed 2 bases and J shed 5 bases, with 9 bases lying between them. CDR3 bases: TGTGCCAGCAGTTTATCCGGGGTTACCGGGGAGCTGTTTTTT. It is translated as CASSLSGVTGELFF.

The chain joins TRBV5-6 to TRBJ2-5, with D possibly matching TRBD2 (6 bases). This CDR3 is built from 15 residues. V gave up 4 bases and J gave up 6 bases, with 19 bases separating them. Germline CDR1 is SGHDT and CDR2 is YYEEEE. The CDR3 DNA sequence: TGTGCCAGCAGCCTCCGGGACTCCGGGAGAAAGACCCAGTACTTC. This codes for CASSLRDSGRKTQYF.

This clonotype showed up just a few times. CDR3 bases: TGCGCCAGCAAACCTAGCTCCTACAATGAGCAGTTCTTC. This encodes CASKPSSYNEQFF. V and J are TRBV5-1 and TRBJ2-1; no firm D call. V dropped 6 bases and J dropped 0 bases, with 7 bases sitting between them. Germline assignment: CDR1 SGHRS and CDR2 YFSETQ. This CDR3 has 13 amino acids.

This chain uses TRBV6-5 with TRBJ2-2; the D call may be TRBD1 or TRBD2 (6 bases each). This CDR3 spans 15 amino acids. Per the germline V gene, CDR1 is MNHEY and CDR2 is SVGAGI. The V end was cut by 5 bases, the J end by 7 bases, with 17 bases between. The DNA of the CDR3 is TGTGCCAGCAGTCTACCGGTTAGGGGGGACGGGGAGCTGTTTTTT. It specifies CASSLPVRGDGELFF.

The J gene is TRBJ1-2, the V gene TRBV6-5; perhaps TRBD1 as D (6 bases). The CDR3 is made up of 15 amino acids. Trimming pared 2 bases from V and 7 bases from J, leaving 17 bases between. Germline assignment: CDR1 MNHEY and CDR2 SVGAGI. The CDR3 DNA follows: TGTGCCAGCAGTTACCGTGGGGGGCAGTCCCTTGGCTACACCTTC. Its protein product is CASSYRGGQSLGYTF.

This clonotype was recorded a few times. The chain combines TRBV15 with TRBJ1-5; D is uncertain. Germline lookup yields CDR1 LNHNV and CDR2 YYDKDF (reference sequence). This CDR3 region has 14 residues. Trimming stripped 0 bases from V and 6 bases from J, with 9 bases between. CDR3 residues: CATSRDLGGQPQHF. In nucleotides, the CDR3 is TGTGCCACCAGCAGAGACCTCGGAGGTCAGCCCCAGCATTTT.